Described below is a single TCR beta chain sequence and its context. Its antigen is as yet unknown. The germline V gene has CDR1 SGHTA and CDR2 FQGNSA. This CDR3 comprises 14 residues. The V gene lost 5 bases and the J gene lost 0 bases, with 10 bases spanning the gap. The source of the sample is a study of T cell responses to AZD1222 COVID-19 vaccine. General study results and limits: In all cases, repertoires were sampled only after the peak T cell response. There were vaccine-associated CD4 TCRs across spike, dominant at 160-218 and 743-854. When two AZD1222 doses had been given, Spike-specific TCR breadth and depth rose. Per reports, nearly half of all spike-specific TCRs target regions that are unmutated in variants.

Profiling relied on immunoSEQ multiplex PCR, and the TCRdb table lists in-frame clones only, not all of them. The profile shows hundreds of thousands of clones, more than 85% of them singletons. This clonotype was obtained from an adult in good health. The chain carries TRBV7-2 and TRBJ1-2, with unresolved D. The sequencing used peripheral blood, collected on day 0 of MenACWY control vaccination. The CDR3 sequence is CASSPGRSNYGYTF. In nucleotides, the CDR3 is TGTGCCAGCAGCCCCGGACGGTCTAACTATGGCTACACCTTC.